This entry lists 29 T cell receptor beta chains sequenced from one sample in a study of T cells in Graves' hyperthyroidism and ophthalmopathy. The source material, RNA transcripts, was used to amplify TCR beta CDR3 regions. In the first-round RT-PCR of the TCR CDR3, the HTBI primer set was used. TCRdb reprocessed the multiplex PCR reads with MiXCR, giving one entry per CDR3 protein. The sample has 360,000 or so distinct CDR3 sequences, 15% seen once. Sample: blood. The receptors stem from a woman aged 60-75 years with Graves' ophthalmopathy.

A few counts support this clonotype. The chain combines TRBV20-1 with TRBJ2-1, with 7 bases aligning to TRBD2. The CDR3 runs to 13 residues. The V segment lost 7 bases and the J segment 7 bases; nucleotides outside the gene matches: 10. The V gene's germline CDR1 is DFQATT and CDR2 SNEGSKA (reference sequence). The CDR3 protein is CSGHGSGQNEQFF. The DNA for the CDR3 is TGCAGTGGGCACGGTAGCGGGCAAAATGAGCAGTTCTTC.

This clonotype was observed a few times. The chain recombines TRBV27 with TRBJ2-1, with 10 bases identical to TRBD1. The CDR3 length is 14 residues. CDR1 MNHEY and CDR2 SMNVEV come from the germline V gene (reference sequence). The trim removed 5 bases at V and 7 bases at J, leaving 5 bases unmatched. The CDR3 coding sequence is TGTGCCAGCAGTCCCCTGGGACAGGGGAATGAGCAGTTCTTC. Translation gives CASSPLGQGNEQFF.

This clonotype was seen many times. The V and J genes are TRBV5-6 and TRBJ1-5; tentative D call: TRBD1 (6 bases). V lost 2 bases to trimming and J lost 0 bases, with 9 bases between them. This CDR3 spans 15 amino acids. Germline V gene data show CDR1 as SGHDT and CDR2 as YYEEEE. CDR3 DNA sequence: TGTGCCAGCAGCTTTTCGGACAGTAGCAATCAGCCCCAGCATTTT. This encodes CASSFSDSSNQPQHF.

The chain recombines TRBV15 with TRBJ1-5, with no clear D. The V gene lost 5 bases and the J gene lost 7 bases, with 15 bases spanning the gap. Germline CDR1 is LNHNV and CDR2 is YYDKDF (reference sequence). This CDR3 comprises 14 residues. CDR3 sequence reads: CATSLYSDIQPQHF. In DNA form, the CDR3 reads TGTGCCACCAGCCTCTATAGTGACATCCAGCCCCAGCATTTT.

In its sample, this clonotype was seen many times. The chain uses TRBV2 and TRBJ1-5; D gene ambiguous. CDR1 SNHLY and CDR2 FYNNEI come from the germline V gene. V was cut by 2 bases and J by 4 bases, with 9 bases left in between. CDR3 length: 14 amino acids. CDR3 region: CASSERAANQPQHF. Written as DNA, the CDR3 is TGTGCCAGCAGTGAAAGGGCAGCAAATCAGCCCCAGCATTTT.

The rearrangement links TRBV19 to TRBJ1-5, with a possible D match to TRBD1 (5 bases). Trimming took off 5 bases at V and 6 bases at J, with 17 bases between the two ends. Germline assignment: CDR1 LNHDA and CDR2 SQIVND (reference sequence). The CDR3 totals 15 residues. In nucleotides, the CDR3 is TGTGCCAGTAGTCCTTCGAGGGGCGGCGGTCAGCCCCAGCATTTT. It yields the protein CASSPSRGGGQPQHF.

This clonotype has at least ten counts. The chain recombines TRBV2 with TRBJ2-7; 7 nucleotides match TRBD1. The CDR3 runs 15 residues. The germline V gene encodes CDR1 SNHLY and CDR2 FYNNEI. Germline trimming cut 6 bases from V and 0 bases from J; bases unmatched to any gene: 8. The CDR3 bases are TGTGCCAGCAGCGAGACAGGGATCGGCTCCTACGAGCAGTACTTC. Its translation: CASSETGIGSYEQYF.

The chain carries TRBV7-2 and TRBJ2-7, with 7 bases matching TRBD2. CDR3 length equals 15 residues. J gave up 1 base and V 6 bases, and 9 bases lay outside the gene matches. Germline V gives CDR1 SGHTA, CDR2 FQGNSA. CDR3 sequence: CASRLNSGQSYEQYF. The CDR3 nucleotides are TGTGCCAGCAGACTAAATAGCGGGCAATCCTACGAGCAGTACTTC.

This clonotype has at least ten counts. The rearrangement joins TRBV2 to TRBJ2-2; D gene uncertain. The length of the CDR3 is 14 residues. The V gene lost 7 bases and the J gene lost 8 bases, with 17 bases spanning the gap. Germline V gives CDR1 SNHLY, CDR2 FYNNEI. The CDR3: CASMKGGISGELFF. The CDR3 coding sequence is TGTGCCAGCATGAAGGGCGGCATTTCTGGGGAGCTGTTTTTT.

This clonotype was seen at least ten times. The V call is TRBV5-1, the J call TRBJ2-5; D is ambiguous. Trimming pared 3 bases from V and 1 base from J, leaving 7 bases between. The CDR3 spans 13 residues. Germline V gives CDR1 SGHRS, CDR2 YFSETQ. The CDR3: CASSSFSQETQYF. CDR3 nucleotides: TGCGCCAGCAGCTCGTTTTCCCAAGAGACCCAGTACTTC.

This clonotype has at least ten counts. The chain has TRBV11-2 and TRBJ2-2; no clear D gene. CDR3 length equals 12 residues. V was pared by 0 bases and J by 4 bases, with 0 bases between. From germline, CDR1 is SGHAT and CDR2 FQNNGV. CDR3 nucleotides: TGTGCCAGCAGCTTAGACACCGGGGAGCTGTTTTTT. The encoded protein is CASSLDTGELFF.

This clonotype was detected ten times or more. The chain's CDR3 is CASSIRPGLAGVVETQYF. The CDR3 coding sequence is TGTGCCAGCAGCATAAGACCGGGACTAGCGGGAGTCGTGGAGACCCAGTACTTC. V usage is TRBV6-2 or TRBV6-3 and J usage is TRBJ2-5; 14 positions match TRBD2. Germline V gene sequence: CDR1 MNHEY, CDR2 SVGEGT. The V segment lost 6 bases and the J segment 5 bases; nucleotides outside the gene matches: 14. The CDR3 consists of 18 residues.

This sequence joins TRBV12-3 or TRBV12-4 and TRBJ2-1; D may be TRBD1 (5 bases). V shed 3 bases and J shed 7 bases, with 13 bases lying between them. The CDR3 has 14 amino acids. CDR3 nucleotides: TGTGCCAGCAGTTTGCCAGGGTATAGGAATGAGCAGTTCTTC. Its protein is CASSLPGYRNEQFF.

The chain employs TRBV20-1 and TRBJ2-5; D ambiguous. Trimming cost V 0 bases and J 4 bases, with 12 bases left between them. The germline gives CDR1 DFQATT, CDR2 SNEGSKA (reference sequence). The CDR3 is 14 amino acids. CDR3 protein: CSARDLEPPETQYF. CDR3 nucleotide sequence: TGCAGTGCTAGAGATCTAGAGCCCCCAGAGACCCAGTACTTC.

The sample holds many counts of this clonotype. The genes are TRBV28 and TRBJ2-1; 9 nucleotides align to TRBD2. Germline V gene lookup returns CDR1 MDHEN and CDR2 SYDVKM. J lost 4 bases, V lost 4 bases, and 5 bases had no gene match. The CDR3 extends over 15 amino acids. In DNA, the CDR3 is TGTGCCAGCAGTTCGGCTAGCGGGACTTACAATGAGCAGTTCTTC. This sequence encodes CASSSASGTYNEQFF.

CDR3 nucleotides: TGTGCCAGCAGCTTACTAGCGGGAGAGGCAGATACGCAGTATTTT. Translation gives CASSLLAGEADTQYF. The rearrangement uses TRBV11-2 and TRBJ2-3; TRBD2 matches 10 bases. V shed 2 bases, J shed 4 bases, and the junction held 3 bases outside the gene matches. The germline V gene encodes CDR1 SGHAT and CDR2 FQNNGV. The CDR3 runs 15 residues.

V and J are TRBV27 and TRBJ2-2, with unresolved D. Trimming removed 1 base from V and 4 bases from J, with 13 bases in between. The CDR3 loop spans 16 amino acids. Germline loops: CDR1 MNHEY, CDR2 SMNVEV (reference sequence). The DNA for the CDR3 is TGTGCCAGCAGTTTATTGGCAGCCCCGGTCACCGGGGAGCTGTTTTTT. It specifies CASSLLAAPVTGELFF.

This clonotype was seen many times. The chain employs TRBV28 and TRBJ2-2, with D unclear. In germline, CDR1 is MDHEN, CDR2 SYDVKM. The CDR3 runs to 13 residues. V gave up 3 bases and J gave up 6 bases, with 8 bases separating them. The CDR3 coding sequence is TGTGCCAGCAGTTTCCCAGCCGCCGGGGAGCTGTTTTTT. Its protein is CASSFPAAGELFF.

The chain employs TRBV20-1 and TRBJ2-1; 10 nucleotides match TRBD2. There are 17 residues in the CDR3. V trimming: 1 base; J trimming: 6 bases; junction bases outside the gene matches: 12. The germline V gene encodes CDR1 DFQATT and CDR2 SNEGSKA (reference sequence). The CDR3 DNA reads as TGCAGTGCTAGAGCTCCCTTCGCTAGCGGGAGCCCCAATGAGCAGTTCTTC. As protein: CSARAPFASGSPNEQFF.

This chain links TRBV12-3 or TRBV12-4 with TRBJ2-2, with unresolved D. The V and J ends lost 6 bases and 4 bases respectively, with 21 bases between them. The CDR3 sequence is 17 residues long. For the CDR3, the DNA is TGTGCCAGCAGAGATCTCACTCGGAGCGATATCACCGGGGAGCTGTTTTTT. It encodes CASRDLTRSDITGELFF.

The genes are TRBV6-7 and TRBJ1-6; 7 nucleotides align to TRBD1. TRBV6-7 is an open reading frame, and its role is uncertain. The trim removed 2 bases at V and 3 bases at J, leaving 13 bases unmatched. CDR3 length equals 19 residues. CDR3 residues: CASSYRRTGNTFYNSPLHF. The CDR3 nucleotides read TGTGCCAGCAGTTACAGAAGGACAGGCAATACCTTCTATAATTCACCCCTCCACTTT.

This clonotype was observed many times. The chain joins TRBV20-1 to TRBJ2-3, with D unclear. CDR3 length: 14 amino acids. The germline V gene encodes CDR1 DFQATT and CDR2 SNEGSKA (reference sequence). Trimming removed 0 bases at V and 1 base at J, with 8 bases between. This CDR3 reads CSARDPDGTDTQYF. The CDR3 nucleotides read TGCAGTGCTAGAGATCCGGACGGCACAGATACGCAGTATTTT.

The rearrangement joins TRBV28 to TRBJ2-7; no reliable D call. Germline CDR1 MDHEN, CDR2 SYDVKM. CDR3 size: 12 residues. V lost 5 bases and J lost 7, with 12 bases in between. CDR3 loop: CASSVTWLEQYF. The CDR3 DNA follows: TGTGCCAGCAGTGTCACATGGCTGGAGCAGTACTTC.

This clonotype has at least ten counts. The gene calls are TRBV28 and TRBJ1-4, with D uncertain. The V gene lost 8 bases and the J gene lost 5 bases, with 18 bases spanning the gap. Germline CDR1 and CDR2: MDHEN and SYDVKM. The CDR3 totals 15 residues. The CDR3 region has the DNA TGTGCCAGCCGCCATCCCGGTCGGATAAATGAAAAACTGTTTTTT. Translating it yields CASRHPGRINEKLFF.

This clonotype was recorded at least ten times. The chain carries TRBV24-1 and TRBJ1-5; D possibly corresponds to TRBD1 (6 bases). This CDR3 is 16 amino acids long. The V gene's germline CDR1 is KGHDR and CDR2 SFDVKD. The V end was cut by 2 bases, the J end by 1 base, with 11 bases between. CDR3 sequence (DNA): TGTGCCACCAGTGATTCCGGGACACCAAGCAATCAGCCCCAGCATTTT. This sequence encodes CATSDSGTPSNQPQHF.

Turning to this clonotype: Lacking the conserved final phenylalanine or tryptophan, this CDR3 likely reflects a read error. The CDR3 DNA follows: TGTGCCAGCAGCCGGAAGGATAGCAATCAGCCCCAGCATCTT. Its protein is CASSRKDSNQPQHL. The J gene is TRBJ1-5, the V gene TRBV5-6; no reliable D call. The ends were cut back, 4 bases at V and 0 bases at J, with 8 bases in the middle. CDR3 length: 14 residues. CDR1 and CDR2 from the germline V gene are SGHDT and YYEEEE.

This clonotype was recorded at least ten times. The rearrangement uses TRBV20-1 and TRBJ2-3, with 10 positions matching TRBD2. Germline CDR1 DFQATT, CDR2 SNEGSKA (reference sequence). V shed 4 bases and J 9 bases; nucleotides not matched to a gene: 10. The CDR3 length is 14 residues. This CDR3 is CSAMTGLARGTQYF. Here the CDR3 DNA reads TGCAGTGCTATGACGGGACTAGCGAGGGGAACGCAGTATTTT.

This clonotype has more than one count but fewer than ten. The gene calls are TRBV12-3 or TRBV12-4 and TRBJ2-3; 7 nucleotides align to TRBD1. With 7 bases clipped from V and 8 bases from J, the junction kept 3 bases outside the gene matches. The CDR3 consists of 11 residues. The CDR3 spells CASNRGSTQYF. CDR3 nucleotides: TGTGCCAGCAACAGGGGAAGTACGCAGTATTTT.

This clonotype has more than one count but fewer than ten. The rearrangement joins TRBV12-5 to TRBJ2-5; D might be TRBD1 or TRBD2, each matching 5 bases. The CDR3 totals 15 residues. The germline V gene encodes CDR1 LGHNT and CDR2 FRNRAP. V was clipped by 1 base and J by 2 bases, with 11 bases between them. CDR3 in DNA: TGTGCTAGTGGTTTGGACCGGGGCCTTCAAGAGACCCAGTACTTC. This codes for CASGLDRGLQETQYF.